The rows below give T cell receptor beta chains drawn from one sample of a study of T-cell memory formation after mild COVID-19. MiXCR was run by TCRdb on the 5' RACE reads, yielding one entry per CDR3 protein. The profile covers nearly 110,000 distinct CDR3 sequences, with around 12% appearing a single time and 27% taken by the ten largest. The sequenced material came from PBMCs or a T cell subset sorted from them (not recorded which). These receptors came from an adult woman who had mild COVID-19 (a few samples of this study predate the infection). Cell type and time point are not known. Both conserved end residues are part of each CDR3. The D gene is left open where the match is weak. Rows may omit the clone size; those that give it use once, few, many or a size class.

abundance: -; j_gene: TRBJ2-7; v_gene: TRBV15; d_gene: TRBD1; CDR3nt: TGTGCCACCAGCACCGACAGGGTCGACGAGCAGTACTTC; CDR3aa: CATSTDRVDEQYF
abundance: many; j_gene: TRBJ2-3; v_gene: TRBV23-1; d_gene: TRBD2; CDR3nt: TGCGCCAGCAGTCGGGGCAATGGTGGGCGGGAGGACCAGTCGTCCACAGATACGCAGTATTTT; CDR3aa: CASSRGNGGREDQSSTDTQYF
abundance: few; j_gene: TRBJ2-1; v_gene: TRBV5-6; d_gene: TRBD1; CDR3nt: TGTGCCAGCAGCTGGGGGACAGGCTACAATGAGCAGTTCTTC; CDR3aa: CASSWGTGYNEQFF
abundance: few; j_gene: TRBJ2-7; v_gene: TRBV3-1; d_gene: TRBD2; CDR3nt: TGTGCCAGCAGCCCAACCACCTTTAGCGGGTTCCCCTACGAGCAGTACTTC; CDR3aa: CASSPTTFSGFPYEQYF
abundance: -; j_gene: TRBJ2-3; v_gene: TRBV20-1; d_gene: TRBD2; CDR3nt: TGCAGTGCTAAGAGCGGGACTAGCGGGAGGGCAGATACGCAGTATTTT; CDR3aa: CSAKSGTSGRADTQYF
abundance: -; j_gene: TRBJ2-1; v_gene: TRBV20-1; d_gene: -; CDR3nt: TGCAGTGCTAGCTGGGGTACGGCCTACAATGAGCAGTTCTTC; CDR3aa: CSASWGTAYNEQFF
abundance: few; j_gene: TRBJ2-7; v_gene: TRBV9; d_gene: TRBD1; CDR3nt: TGTGCCAGCAGCCCGCCAGGGGGAATCGAGCAGTACTTC; CDR3aa: CASSPPGGIEQYF
abundance: -; j_gene: TRBJ1-1; v_gene: TRBV27; d_gene: TRBD1; CDR3nt: TGTGCCAGCAGCTCTTGGGACAGCGGGTGGACTGAAGCTTTCTTT; CDR3aa: CASSSWDSGWTEAFF
abundance: -; j_gene: TRBJ2-1; v_gene: TRBV4-1; d_gene: TRBD2; CDR3nt: TGCGCCAGCAGCCAAGCCCCTAGCGGGGGACAGAGTGAGCAGTTCTTC; CDR3aa: CASSQAPSGGQSEQFF
abundance: few; j_gene: TRBJ1-2; v_gene: TRBV12-3/TRBV12-4; d_gene: TRBD1; CDR3nt: TGTGCCAGCACCACTTTCAAGCAAACCGGACAGGGCCTTGGTGGCTACACCTTC; CDR3aa: CASTTFKQTGQGLGGYTF
abundance: few; j_gene: TRBJ2-2; v_gene: TRBV7-2; d_gene: TRBD2; CDR3nt: TGTGCCAGCAGCTTCGCGGGAGGGCGAGACGGGGAGCTGTTTTTT; CDR3aa: CASSFAGGRDGELFF
abundance: few; j_gene: TRBJ2-1; v_gene: TRBV12-3/TRBV12-4; d_gene: TRBD1; CDR3nt: TGTGCCAGCAGCGACAGGGTAGGCTCCTACAATGAGCAGTTCTTC; CDR3aa: CASSDRVGSYNEQFF
abundance: -; j_gene: TRBJ2-7; v_gene: TRBV27; d_gene: -; CDR3nt: TGTGCCAGCGGCCCCAGGGTCGGGAACGAGCAGTACTTC; CDR3aa: CASGPRVGNEQYF
abundance: many; j_gene: TRBJ2-7; v_gene: TRBV6-6; d_gene: TRBD2; CDR3nt: TGTGCCAGCAGCCCACTAGCGGGCGCCTACGAGCAGTACTTC; CDR3aa: CASSPLAGAYEQYF
abundance: few; j_gene: TRBJ2-2; v_gene: TRBV4-1; d_gene: -; CDR3nt: TGCGCCAGCAGCCAACAGGGTGGAAACACCGGGGAGCTGTTTTTT; CDR3aa: CASSQQGGNTGELFF
abundance: few; j_gene: TRBJ1-6; v_gene: TRBV3-1; d_gene: -; CDR3nt: TGTGCCAGCAGTTCGGAGTCCTATAATTCACCCCTCCACTTT; CDR3aa: CASSSESYNSPLHF
abundance: -; j_gene: TRBJ2-5; v_gene: TRBV27; d_gene: TRBD1; CDR3nt: TGTGCCAGCAGAGGGACAGGGGGCTGGGGGTTTGAGACCCAGTACTTC; CDR3aa: CASRGTGGWGFETQYF
abundance: few; j_gene: TRBJ2-3; v_gene: TRBV2; d_gene: TRBD2; CDR3nt: TGTGCCAGCAGTGAAAACCGAGGGAGGGACACAGATACGCAGTATTTT; CDR3aa: CASSENRGRDTDTQYF
abundance: few; j_gene: TRBJ1-1; v_gene: TRBV20-1; d_gene: TRBD1; CDR3nt: TGCAGTGCTAGAACTGGACAGGGCGCTACAAAAGCTTTCTTT; CDR3aa: CSARTGQGATKAFF
abundance: few; j_gene: TRBJ2-2; v_gene: TRBV29-1; d_gene: -; CDR3nt: TGCAGCGTTGTAGGAGGGGCGGGCACCGGGGAGCTGTTTTTT; CDR3aa: CSVVGGAGTGELFF
abundance: -; j_gene: TRBJ1-4; v_gene: TRBV3-1; d_gene: TRBD1; CDR3nt: TGTGCCAGCAACCGGGACAGCCTTAATGAAAAACTGTTTTTT; CDR3aa: CASNRDSLNEKLFF
abundance: few; j_gene: TRBJ2-7; v_gene: TRBV7-9; d_gene: TRBD1; CDR3nt: TGTGCCAGCAGCCTAGGACAGGGAAAGTCGGACGAGCAGTACTTC; CDR3aa: CASSLGQGKSDEQYF
abundance: few; j_gene: TRBJ2-2; v_gene: TRBV12-3/TRBV12-4; d_gene: TRBD1; CDR3nt: TGTGCCAGCAGTCCCCCGGACAGGGACCTCACCGGGGAGCTGTTTTTT; CDR3aa: CASSPPDRDLTGELFF
abundance: -; j_gene: TRBJ1-1; v_gene: TRBV20-1; d_gene: -; CDR3nt: TGCAGTCTCAGACCAGGTCTGAGGACTGAAGCTTTCTTT; CDR3aa: CSLRPGLRTEAFF
abundance: -; j_gene: TRBJ2-3; v_gene: TRBV7-9; d_gene: -; CDR3nt: TGTGCCAGCAGCTTTCTAACAGGGTCCACAGATACGCAGTATTTT; CDR3aa: CASSFLTGSTDTQYF
abundance: -; j_gene: TRBJ2-7; v_gene: TRBV5-1; d_gene: TRBD1; CDR3nt: TGCGCCAGCAGAGCAGGGACAGGCTACGAGCAGTACTTC; CDR3aa: CASRAGTGYEQYF
abundance: many; j_gene: TRBJ2-3; v_gene: TRBV27; d_gene: -; CDR3nt: TGTGCCAGCAGCCACACCGGAGGATCGCTTATCACAGATACGCAGTATTTT; CDR3aa: CASSHTGGSLITDTQYF
abundance: -; j_gene: TRBJ2-3; v_gene: TRBV7-2; d_gene: TRBD2; CDR3nt: TGTGCCAGCAGCTTAGAACTAGCGGGACAAGATACGCAGTATTTT; CDR3aa: CASSLELAGQDTQYF
abundance: -; j_gene: TRBJ2-1; v_gene: TRBV20-1; d_gene: -; CDR3nt: TGCAGTGCTAGAGCTTTCTCCGACAGGTTGCCCCACAATGAGCAGTTCTTC; CDR3aa: CSARAFSDRLPHNEQFF
abundance: -; j_gene: TRBJ2-5; v_gene: TRBV6-1; d_gene: TRBD2; CDR3nt: TGTGCCAGTACTGGAGCGGGGACTAGCGGGGAACCGTACCAAGAGACCCAGTACTTC; CDR3aa: CASTGAGTSGEPYQETQYF
abundance: -; j_gene: TRBJ1-3; v_gene: TRBV7-2; d_gene: -; CDR3nt: TGTGCCAGCAGGTCTGGACAGTACAGCTCTGGAAACACCATATATTTT; CDR3aa: CASRSGQYSSGNTIYF
abundance: -; j_gene: TRBJ1-2; v_gene: TRBV6-1; d_gene: TRBD1; CDR3nt: TGTGCCAGCAATTATGGGACAGGAACACAAGGGTTCTATGGCTACACCTTC; CDR3aa: CASNYGTGTQGFYGYTF
abundance: -; j_gene: TRBJ2-7; v_gene: TRBV7-9; d_gene: TRBD2; CDR3nt: TGTGCCAGCAGCTCGGGCCAACTAGCGGGAGACGGGTACGAGCAGTACTTC; CDR3aa: CASSSGQLAGDGYEQYF
abundance: -; j_gene: TRBJ2-1; v_gene: TRBV20-1; d_gene: TRBD2; CDR3nt: TGCAGTGCTAGAGCCGGGGGGAGTGAGCAGTTCTTC; CDR3aa: CSARAGGSEQFF
abundance: few; j_gene: TRBJ2-1; v_gene: TRBV24-1; d_gene: TRBD2; CDR3nt: TGTGCCACCAGCCCCTTGGGGGGGTTCTCCTACAATGAGCAGTTCTTC; CDR3aa: CATSPLGGFSYNEQFF
abundance: -; j_gene: TRBJ2-5; v_gene: TRBV7-3; d_gene: TRBD2; CDR3nt: TGTGCCAGCAGCTCCCATGCTATTCGGACTAGCGGGGGGCCCCAGGGAGAGACCCAGTACTTC; CDR3aa: CASSSHAIRTSGGPQGETQYF
abundance: many; j_gene: TRBJ2-2; v_gene: TRBV20-1; d_gene: TRBD1; CDR3nt: TGCAGTGCTACAGACGCGACAGGGTGGAACACCGGGGAGCTGTTTTTT; CDR3aa: CSATDATGWNTGELFF
abundance: many; j_gene: TRBJ2-1; v_gene: TRBV6-1; d_gene: TRBD2; CDR3nt: TGTGCCAGTGCCCCCCGGACTAGCGGGGGGGAGCAGTTCTTC; CDR3aa: CASAPRTSGGEQFF
abundance: -; j_gene: TRBJ2-7; v_gene: TRBV4-2; d_gene: -; CDR3nt: TGTGCCAGCAGCCAAGCTACATCCCGAGAAATCGTGCGGCAGTACTTC; CDR3aa: CASSQATSREIVRQYF
abundance: few; j_gene: TRBJ2-2; v_gene: TRBV12-5; d_gene: -; CDR3nt: TGTGCTAGTGGTTTGGTTCCAGGGGCTGGGACCGGGGAGCTGTTTTTT; CDR3aa: CASGLVPGAGTGELFF
abundance: many; j_gene: TRBJ2-1; v_gene: TRBV7-9; d_gene: -; CDR3nt: TGTGCCAGCAGCTCCGGGTACAATGAGCAGTTCTTC; CDR3aa: CASSSGYNEQFF
abundance: few; j_gene: TRBJ2-1; v_gene: TRBV7-3; d_gene: -; CDR3nt: TGTGCCAGCAGCCCCGAGGGGGGGGCCAGTAATGAGCAGTTCTTC; CDR3aa: CASSPEGGASNEQFF
abundance: few; j_gene: TRBJ1-5; v_gene: TRBV7-2; d_gene: -; CDR3nt: TGTGCCAGCAGCTCGACCGGGAGCAATCAGCCCCAGCATTTT; CDR3aa: CASSSTGSNQPQHF
abundance: few; j_gene: TRBJ2-7; v_gene: TRBV6-2/TRBV6-3; d_gene: TRBD1; CDR3nt: TGTGCCAGCATGCCTTCGAGGGGGCAAGAGGACGAGCAGTACTTC; CDR3aa: CASMPSRGQEDEQYF
abundance: few; j_gene: TRBJ2-5; v_gene: TRBV9; d_gene: -; CDR3nt: TGTGCCAGCAGCGAATCCCAGCGTAGTACAGATGGGGGTCAAGAGACCCAGTACTTC; CDR3aa: CASSESQRSTDGGQETQYF
abundance: few; j_gene: TRBJ2-1; v_gene: TRBV27; d_gene: TRBD2; CDR3nt: TGTGCCAGCAGTTTAGGTCCTAGCGGGAGAAATGAGCAGTTCTTC; CDR3aa: CASSLGPSGRNEQFF
abundance: -; j_gene: TRBJ2-7; v_gene: TRBV10-3; d_gene: -; CDR3nt: TGTGCCATCAGTGAGCCCGGGATCAGAGAATACGAGCAGTACTTC; CDR3aa: CAISEPGIREYEQYF
abundance: -; j_gene: TRBJ1-4; v_gene: TRBV7-9; d_gene: -; CDR3nt: TGTGCCAGCAGCTTAGAGGCTATGGGAGATGAAAAACTGTTTTTT; CDR3aa: CASSLEAMGDEKLFF
abundance: few; j_gene: TRBJ2-7; v_gene: TRBV4-1; d_gene: -; CDR3nt: TGCGCCAGCAGCCAAGATGGCCTCTGGGAGAAAGAAGAGCAGTACTTC; CDR3aa: CASSQDGLWEKEEQYF
abundance: -; j_gene: TRBJ1-1; v_gene: TRBV7-8; d_gene: -; CDR3nt: TGTGCCAGCAGCCCAGGGGTGGGCCTGGCGGGCCACAACACTGAAGCTTTCTTT; CDR3aa: CASSPGVGLAGHNTEAFF
abundance: few; j_gene: TRBJ2-3; v_gene: TRBV15; d_gene: TRBD2; CDR3nt: TGTGCCACCAGCAGTCGGGGGGGCCTAGGGGTAGATACGCAGTATTTT; CDR3aa: CATSSRGGLGVDTQYF
abundance: medium-sized; j_gene: TRBJ2-1; v_gene: TRBV27; d_gene: TRBD2; CDR3nt: TGTGCCAGCAGGTGGACTAGCGGAGTTTACAATGAGCAGTTCTTC; CDR3aa: CASRWTSGVYNEQFF
abundance: -; j_gene: TRBJ2-2; v_gene: TRBV7-2; d_gene: -; CDR3nt: TGTGCCAGCAGCTTAGCGACCGGGGAGCTGTTTTTT; CDR3aa: CASSLATGELFF
abundance: -; j_gene: TRBJ2-5; v_gene: TRBV29-1; d_gene: -; CDR3nt: TGCAGCGTTGACGGGGGAGAGACCCAGTACTTC; CDR3aa: CSVDGGETQYF
abundance: few; j_gene: TRBJ1-2; v_gene: TRBV29-1; d_gene: -; CDR3nt: TGCAGCGTTGAAGGGGATGTCGGCTACACCTTC; CDR3aa: CSVEGDVGYTF